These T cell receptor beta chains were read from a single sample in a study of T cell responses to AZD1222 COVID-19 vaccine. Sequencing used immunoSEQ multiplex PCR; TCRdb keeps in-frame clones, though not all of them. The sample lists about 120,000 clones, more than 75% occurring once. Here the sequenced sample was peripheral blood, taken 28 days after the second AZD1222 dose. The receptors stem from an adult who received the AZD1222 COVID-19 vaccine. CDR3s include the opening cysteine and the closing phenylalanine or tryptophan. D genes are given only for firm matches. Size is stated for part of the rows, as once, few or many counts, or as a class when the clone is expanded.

CASSLVWRGQAYNEQFF,TGCGCCAGCAGCTTGGTGTGGCGGGGCCAAGCCTACAATGAGCAGTTCTTC,TRBJ2-1,TRBV5-1,.,.
CASTLIGGAGTEAFF,TGTGCCAGTACCCTCATCGGGGGCGCGGGGACTGAAGCTTTCTTT,TRBJ1-1,TRBV19,.,.
CASSFDRGRNQPQHF,TGTGCCAGCAGCTTCGACAGGGGGCGGAATCAGCCCCAGCATTTT,TRBJ1-5,TRBV7-9,.,TRBD1
CASSLTGKLYEQYF,TGTGCCAGCAGCCTGACAGGGAAACTCTACGAGCAGTACTTC,TRBJ2-7,TRBV6-5,.,TRBD1
CASSYMGEQYF,TGTGCCAGCTCCTATATGGGCGAGCAGTACTTC,TRBJ2-7,TRBV18,.,.
CASSYSGRLNTGELFF,TGTGCCAGCAGTTACTCAGGGAGACTGAACACCGGGGAGCTGTTTTTT,TRBJ2-2,TRBV6-2/TRBV6-3,.,.
CASSYSQGTEAFF,TGTGCCAGCAGTTACTCGCAGGGGACTGAAGCTTTCTTT,TRBJ1-1,TRBV6-6,.,.
CASGLAASYEQYF,TGTGCCAGCGGACTAGCGGCCTCCTACGAGCAGTACTTC,TRBJ2-7,TRBV6-5,.,TRBD2
CASSLLGTVNTEAFF,TGTGCCAGCAGCTTACTTGGGACGGTGAACACTGAAGCTTTCTTT,TRBJ1-1,TRBV11-2,.,.
CASSSAVGSMDGYTF,TGTGCCAGCAGCTCCGCGGTCGGGAGCATGGATGGCTACACCTTC,TRBJ1-2,TRBV5-8,few,.
CASSTPGGPIDTQYF,TGTGCCAGCAGTACCCCGGGAGGGCCGATAGATACGCAGTATTTT,TRBJ2-3,TRBV11-1,.,TRBD2
CASSPRDRDYTEAFF,TGCGCCAGCAGCCCTCGGGACAGGGATTACACTGAAGCTTTCTTT,TRBJ1-1,TRBV5-1,.,TRBD1
CASSSRRGTGRTDTQYF,TGTGCCAGCAGCTCCCGCCGTGGGACAGGCCGCACAGATACGCAGTATTTT,TRBJ2-3,TRBV11-3,.,TRBD1
CASSIAGMETQYF,TGTGCCAGCAGTATAGCGGGAATGGAGACCCAGTACTTC,TRBJ2-5,TRBV27,.,TRBD2
CASSLAGTGNYGYTF,TGTGCCAGCAGCTTAGCCGGGACAGGGAACTATGGCTACACCTTC,TRBJ1-2,TRBV7-2,.,TRBD1
CASSSPGVNTGELFF,TGTGCCAGCAGCTCCCCCGGCGTAAACACCGGGGAGCTGTTTTTT,TRBJ2-2,TRBV7-3,many,.
CASSLESSDLYEQYF,TGTGCCAGCAGCCTAGAGTCGTCAGATCTCTACGAGCAGTACTTC,TRBJ2-7,TRBV7-9,few,.
CASSFGAGNTEAFF,TGTGCCAGCAGTTTCGGGGCAGGGAACACTGAAGCTTTCTTT,TRBJ1-1,TRBV27,.,.
CASNDRVANYGYTF,TGTGCCAGCAACGACAGGGTAGCTAACTATGGCTACACCTTC,TRBJ1-2,TRBV6-5,.,TRBD1
CASSLGVLSTEAFF,TGCGCCAGCAGCTTGGGGGTTTTGAGCACTGAAGCTTTCTTT,TRBJ1-1,TRBV5-1,.,.
CASSLILTSGGAGRNEQFF,TGTGCCAGCAGCTTAATACTGACTAGCGGGGGGGCCGGTAGGAATGAGCAGTTCTTC,TRBJ2-1,TRBV7-6,.,TRBD2
CASGRTGGTGELFF,TGTGCCAGCGGAAGGACAGGGGGGACCGGGGAGCTGTTTTTT,TRBJ2-2,TRBV5-5,.,TRBD1
CASSLGGGAGWGAGELFF,TGCGCCAGCAGCCTAGGAGGTGGAGCGGGCTGGGGCGCCGGGGAGCTGTTTTTT,TRBJ2-2,TRBV4-3,.,.
CASSLGTGGNTGELFF,TGCGCCAGCAGCTTGGGGACAGGGGGTAACACCGGGGAGCTGTTTTTT,TRBJ2-2,TRBV5-1,few,TRBD1
CAWSGWAGSNTEAFF,TGTGCCTGGAGTGGCTGGGCAGGGTCGAACACTGAAGCTTTCTTT,TRBJ1-1,TRBV30,once,.
CASSQGAEQYF,TGTGCCAGCAGCCAAGGGGCCGAGCAGTACTTC,TRBJ2-7,TRBV2,once,.
CASSLTGPNTEAFF,TGTGCCAGCAGCTTAACGGGACCGAACACTGAAGCTTTCTTT,TRBJ1-1,TRBV7-3,.,.
CASSEPGRYEQYF,TGCGCCAGCAGTGAACCAGGGCGCTACGAGCAGTACTTC,TRBJ2-7,TRBV10-2,.,.
CASSYFNRDEQYF,TGTGCCAGCAGTTACTTTAATAGGGACGAGCAGTACTTC,TRBJ2-7,TRBV6-2/TRBV6-3,.,.
CASGGVEGGQPQHF,TGTGCCAGCGGGGGAGTTGAGGGCGGACAGCCCCAGCATTTT,TRBJ1-5,TRBV27,.,.
CASTAGGVAEAFF,TGTGCCAGCACCGCGGGGGGCGTCGCTGAAGCTTTCTTT,TRBJ1-1,TRBV25-1,.,.
CASSYGGGAEEQYF,TGTGCCAGCAGCTACGGAGGAGGGGCGGAAGAGCAGTACTTC,TRBJ2-7,TRBV7-3,.,.
CASSLGPSEPVSYNEQFF,TGTGCCAGCAGCTTAGGCCCCTCAGAGCCAGTGTCCTACAATGAGCAGTTCTTC,TRBJ2-1,TRBV13,once,.
CASSSHSQGAANEKLFF,TGTGCCAGCAGCTCCCACTCACAGGGGGCGGCCAATGAAAAACTGTTTTTT,TRBJ1-4,TRBV21-1,.,.
CASSVGINTEAFF,TGTGCCAGCAGCGTAGGGATAAACACTGAAGCTTTCTTT,TRBJ1-1,TRBV9,once,.
CASSLGRVGTSTDTQYF,TGTGCCAGCAGCTTAGGTAGGGTCGGGACCAGCACAGATACGCAGTATTTT,TRBJ2-3,TRBV7-2,.,.
CASSLGGGLANTGELFF,TGTGCCAGCAGCTTAGGGGGCGGACTAGCCAACACCGGGGAGCTGTTTTTT,TRBJ2-2,TRBV11-3,.,TRBD2
CASSLESSYEQYF,TGTGCCAGCAGTTTAGAAAGCTCCTACGAGCAGTACTTC,TRBJ2-7,TRBV28,.,.
CASSLGTNSNQPQHF,TGTGCCAGCAGCTTAGGCACCAATAGCAATCAGCCCCAGCATTTT,TRBJ1-5,TRBV11-2,.,.
CASRKYHRVLDTEAFF,TGTGCCAGCAGGAAATACCACAGGGTCTTGGACACTGAAGCTTTCTTT,TRBJ1-1,TRBV27,once,.
CASSSRVTGELFF,TGTGCCAGCAGTTCGCGTGTTACCGGGGAGCTGTTTTTT,TRBJ2-2,TRBV12-3/TRBV12-4,.,.
CASSLKRFYLDQPQHF,TGTGCCAGCAGTTTAAAACGATTCTACTTGGATCAGCCCCAGCATTTT,TRBJ1-5,TRBV28,.,.
CASASGTSEQFF,TGTGCCAGCGCATCAGGGACTAGCGAGCAGTTCTTC,TRBJ2-1,TRBV28,.,TRBD2